The clone carrying this T cell receptor beta chain was seen at least ten times. Being one base from a much bigger clone, this may be a read error. Treatment of any kind had been given to no patient before thyroid surgery. TCRdb reassembled clones from the PCR reads with MiXCR. The sample carries some 33,000 clones, roughly 15% recorded once. This sample is part of a study of metastatic and nonmetastatic thyroid tumors. In the study overall: The authors compared repertoires across blood and tumor or nodule tissue from malignant and benign thyroid patients.

Input material: blood. The receptor comes from a male donor with papillary thyroid cancer or a benign thyroid nodule (not recorded which). Some clones in this sample may be carry-over from other donors' samples.

DNA of the CDR3: TGCGCCAGCGCAAGACAGGTTGATATCAATGAGCAGTTCTTC. Its protein is CASARQVDINEQFF. The chain couples TRBV10-2 to TRBJ2-1; perhaps TRBD1 as D (6 bases). The CDR3 has 14 residues. Trimming removed 8 bases at V and 6 bases at J, with 17 bases between. Germline assignment: CDR1 WSHSY and CDR2 SAAADI.